The source of this TCR beta chain is a study of cytomegalovirus exposure and HLA in healthy donors listed by TCRdb under 2017. Context from the whole study: An earlier analysis of a few hundred of the donors reported over 250 Gb of sequence data and roughly 120 million unique TCR beta sequences obtained from about 179 million T cells. An early release that covered fewer than 800 HLA-typed donors contained approximately 300 gigabases of sequencing data and about 93 million unique TCR sequences. Every discovery cohort repertoire had been produced on one sequencing platform. The number of donors typed differed by locus, with about 629-630 for A, B, C, DRB1 and DQB1, around 520 for DQA1, about 610 for DPA1, and 450 to 480 for DPB1. An earlier analysis of several hundred of the donors used high-throughput TCR beta sequencing to judge whether each TCR beta V gene segment behaved as functional or pseudogenic. The later analysis used no new phenotypic data to find candidate immune exposures, relying instead on TCR beta sequences and their occurrence across donors. To study patterns of TCR occurrence, a later analysis re-analyzed previously published TCR beta repertoires from just over 650 donors and added high-resolution HLA genotyping. Donor age, sex, ethnicity and CMV serostatus were compiled together with the repertoire data. The aim of the study was to test whether cataloging public T cell receptors could identify signatures of past pathogen exposure. Using immunosequencing, the study profiled T cell repertoires from around 680 subjects and related those repertoires to cytomegalovirus serostatus. To predict cytomegalovirus infection status, the study combined high-throughput TCR immunosequencing, statistical association of individual TCRs with disease status, and machine learning. A handful of DR-DQ haplotypes were handled as single units for association and clustering because linkage in the cohort was strong. Both class I and class II loci were covered by HLA typing, at four-digit resolution. Of the 300 to 450 genotyped donors, approximately 80% were placed in the genetic ancestry cluster associated with self-reported Caucasian donors. Genome-wide SNP genotypes for about 60% of the roughly 670 donors were used in a later genetic analysis, which treated that subset as a discovery cohort. Besides the first cohort of about 730 subjects, a separate validation cohort made up of 120 different subjects was used. On average, over 200,000 unique TCR beta nucleotide sequences were sequenced per donor among about 400 genotyped donors of the cohort, with roughly 18% of those sequences being non-productive. Overall results and qualifications from the work: In a later analysis, most CMV-associated TCR beta chains were found to appear HLA-restricted, with HLA associations seemingly driven largely by CMV exposure. Strong co-occurrence of HLA alleles, especially DR and DQ, made assigning TCR associations to individual alleles difficult. The earlier analysis of fewer than 750 of the donors excluded 15 to 20 rarely observed V segments, including chromosome 9 orphons, because counts were too low. Most TCR sequences were observed very rarely across donors, whereas some public TCRs were present in many individuals. Linkage disequilibrium might explain the correlated functional status among segregating V segments, but an unknown experimental factor could not be excluded. The sequencing pipeline was judged likely to have produced a cluster of highly shared sequence variants as a technical artifact. Compared with the roughly 670-donor mean, donors in an Asian-associated ancestry cluster had fewer N-insertions in productive TCRs, according to a later genetic analysis. A few of the identified cytomegalovirus-associated TCR beta chains were confirmed in vitro to be specific for cytomegalovirus antigens. An earlier analysis of around 500 of the donors showed that most TCR beta V segments appeared in productive rearrangements either about 87% or about 30% of the time, which broadly matched IMGT annotations. The study gave a list of more than 150 TCR beta chains associated with cytomegalovirus. In both the original and validation cohorts, the classifier was reported to diagnose cytomegalovirus status with high specificity and sensitivity. Some IMGT-functional V segments, including TRBV6-2 and TRBV6-3, could not be told apart with the 87-base-pair reads, so those segments were excluded. This cohort had only TCR beta chains sequenced, and the lack of alpha or paired-chain data limited which features could be detected. A further reported finding was that TCR beta sequences accurately predicted the HLA-A and HLA-B alleles for most subjects in the first cohort. According to a later analysis, TCR association rates differed among HLA loci, with DRB1 alleles showing the most associated TCRs and HLA-C alleles showing the fewest. Immune exposure information for the cohort was limited to CMV serostatus. Roughly uniform sequencing depth across donors was assumed in presence/absence analyses, although this assumption may not hold. Several of the top co-occurrence clusters appeared to be linked to parvovirus B19, influenza, CMV and Epstein-Barr virus, according to a later analysis. The authors suggested that the approach could potentially be extended to other disease states and immunological phenotypes. In a later genetic analysis, a missense DCLRE1C variant was associated with V-gene and J-gene trimming of TCR beta chains, and the association was replicated in an independent cohort. In a later analysis, HLA-associated TCR beta chains were found to be more clonally expanded and to have lower generation probabilities than equally common non-associated chains. In a later analysis, some 18,000 TCR beta sequences were associated with specific HLA alleles at a false discovery rate of 0.05. HLA typing was unavailable for some donors at each locus, so association tests used only the typed subset.

Library preparation employed the immunoSEQ multiplex PCR assay. A mixture of 60 forward primers for TCR Vbeta segments and 13 reverse primers for TCR Jbeta segments was used in the multiplex PCR. The CDR3 region of rearranged TCR beta genes was amplified from genomic DNA with a multiplex PCR assay. The amplified TCR beta libraries were sequenced on the Illumina HiSeq System as 87-base-pair reads. The authors' analysis ran thus. A later analysis tallied tens of millions of unique TCR beta chains across the roughly 610 repertoires, and about 12 million of those chains were shared by two or more donors. To remove PCR and sequencing errors, raw reads were error-corrected and collapsed into unique sequences using a nearest-neighbor algorithm that merged closely related sequences. To assign V, D and J gene segments, CDR3 sequences were aligned to IMGT reference sequences. Each retained sequence needed at least a six-nucleotide match to both a V gene segment and a J gene segment. A rearrangement was called productive if the CDR3 had no stop codons and remained in frame with V and J, and every other rearrangement was called non-productive. CDR3 was defined by IMGT convention, running from the second conserved V-encoded cysteine to the conserved J-encoded phenylalanine. In an earlier analysis of around 570 of the donors, sequences lacking an unambiguous match to a single V gene segment were excluded. An earlier analysis of 587 of the donors classified V segments as functional when productive rearrangements were above 56.7% and as segregating when the standard deviation between donors was above 5%. To diagnose cytomegalovirus status from the catalog of TCR beta chain sequences, a statistical classification framework was built. In a later analysis, V and J genes were assigned by comparing TCR nucleotide sequences against IMGT/GENE-DB human TR gene sequences. The TCRdist pipeline was used in a later analysis to assign CDR3 sequences and most-parsimonious VDJ recombination scenarios. In a later analysis, each TCR beta chain was defined by its CDR3 amino acid sequence together with its V-gene family, and reads without a unique V-gene family were excluded. As a way to deal with suspected cross-contamination and a sequencing artifact, a later analysis dropped roughly 600 nucleotide sequences that were highly shared and had low generation probability. A later analysis calculated a clonal expansion index for each public chain from normalized within-repertoire ranks of inferred template counts. Generation probabilities in a later analysis came from a VDJ recombination model fitted to out-of-frame rearrangements, and those results were checked against IGoR. In a later analysis, TCR-TCR, TCR-HLA and TCR-CMV co-occurrence was scored with hypergeometric tests, and a repertoire-size bias correction was applied to TCR pairs. False discovery rates were estimated in a later analysis by permuting HLA or CMV assignments 20 times. In a later analysis, co-occurring TCRs were grouped using DBSCAN, and TCRdist sequence similarity was added for clustering within HLA-allele-positive subsets. Repertoires with fewer than 30,000 or more than 120,000 public chains were left out of co-occurrence clustering, as were four to six repertoires with anomalous nucleotide sharing. Entries here come from immuneACCESS through TCRdb and include only in-frame sequences with V and J called. Some clones fail to appear in such tables; in the studies checked, an unresolved V gene covers under half of the shortfall, and the cause of the remainder is unknown. The V and J calls and clone size are taken from that table; D and trimming were inferred from the DNA. The sample includes some 130,000 clones, with 79% observed a single time. The biggest ten clones account for 6.5% of the sample.

Turning to this clone: The clone's antigen remains unknown. Base qualities are missing; no much larger clone stands one base away.

The cohort comprised more than 550 healthy bone marrow donors. Cohort members were all nominally healthy when sampled, although unrecorded immune exposures were likely present. The donor was CMV seropositive and belonged to the group of 250 to 300 seropositive cohort members. A peripheral blood sample was provided by each donor, and peripheral blood mononuclear cells were used for TCR beta sequencing. The Qiagen DNeasy Blood Extraction Kit was used to extract genomic DNA from the blood cell samples. The germline V gene provides CDR1 SNHLY and CDR2 FYNNEI. From the cysteine up to the phenylalanine, the CDR3 has a length of 14 residues. Only CDR3 DNA remains: 42 bases, in frame from the first base. Trimming at the junction amounts to 7 bases on V and 6 bases on J, and the germline ends lie 15 bases apart.

What was sequenced was PBMCs. This TCR was sampled from a man in his forties in good health and CMV-seropositive. The chain links TRBV2 with TRBJ2-2; the D gene cannot be named for sure. This receptor carries the CDR3 CASNPSSWPGELFF. The sequenced DNA: TGTGCCAGCAACCCATCCTCTTGGCCCGGGGAGCTGTTTTTT.